This TCR beta chain was sequenced for a study of blood T cell repertoires in COVID-19. At the level of the study: The United States, Italy and Spain provided the acute and convalescent COVID-19 samples. PBMCs, B-cell-depleted T cells, or T cells provided the cDNA or gDNA that made up the material.

Measured with immunoSEQ multiplex PCR; TCRdb has only the in-frame clones, and not every one. The sample records roughly 240,000 clones, about nine tenths being singletons. Between the trimmed V and J ends, which lost 7 bases and 7 bases, there was a span of 14 bases. There are 14 residues in the CDR3. Germline loops: CDR1 MNHNY, CDR2 SVGAGI (reference sequence). The clonotype was recovered from a woman aged 55 to 70 who had recovered from COVID-19. The sample taken for sequencing was peripheral blood. The gene calls are TRBV6-6 and TRBJ1-6; no clear D gene. CDR3: CASTYRRGNSPLHF. CDR3 coding DNA: TGTGCCAGCACGTACCGGAGAGGAAATTCACCCCTCCACTTT.